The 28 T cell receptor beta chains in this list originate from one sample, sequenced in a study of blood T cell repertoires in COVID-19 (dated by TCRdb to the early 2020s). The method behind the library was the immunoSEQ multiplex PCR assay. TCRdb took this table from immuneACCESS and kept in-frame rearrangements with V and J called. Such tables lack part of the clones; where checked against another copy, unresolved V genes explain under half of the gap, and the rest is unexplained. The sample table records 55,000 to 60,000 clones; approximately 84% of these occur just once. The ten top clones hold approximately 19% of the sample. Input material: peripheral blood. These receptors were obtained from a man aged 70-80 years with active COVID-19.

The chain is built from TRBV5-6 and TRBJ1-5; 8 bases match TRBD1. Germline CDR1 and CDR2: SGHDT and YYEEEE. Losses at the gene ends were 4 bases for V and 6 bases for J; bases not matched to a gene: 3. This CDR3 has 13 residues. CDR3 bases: TGTGCCAGCAGCATACAGGGGGGTCAGCCCCAGCATTTT. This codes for CASSIQGGQPQHF.

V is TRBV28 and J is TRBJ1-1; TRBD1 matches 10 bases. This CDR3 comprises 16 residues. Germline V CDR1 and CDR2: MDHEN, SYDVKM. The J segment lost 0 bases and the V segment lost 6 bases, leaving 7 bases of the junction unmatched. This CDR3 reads CASRLGQGNMNTEAFF. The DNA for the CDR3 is TGTGCCAGCAGGCTGGGACAGGGGAACATGAACACTGAAGCTTTCTTT.

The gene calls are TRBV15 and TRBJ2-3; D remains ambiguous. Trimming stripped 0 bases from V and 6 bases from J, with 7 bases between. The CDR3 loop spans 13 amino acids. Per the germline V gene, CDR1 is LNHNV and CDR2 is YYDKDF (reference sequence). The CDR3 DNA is TGTGCCACCAGCAGAGACTACTCGGATACGCAGTATTTT. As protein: CATSRDYSDTQYF.

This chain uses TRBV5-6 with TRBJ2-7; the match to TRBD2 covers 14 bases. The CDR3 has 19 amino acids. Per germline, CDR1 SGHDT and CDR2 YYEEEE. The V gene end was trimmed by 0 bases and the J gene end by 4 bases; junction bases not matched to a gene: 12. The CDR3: CASSLAGTSGSRVPYEQYF. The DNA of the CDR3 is TGTGCCAGCAGCTTGGCAGGGACTAGCGGGAGTCGGGTGCCATACGAGCAGTACTTC.

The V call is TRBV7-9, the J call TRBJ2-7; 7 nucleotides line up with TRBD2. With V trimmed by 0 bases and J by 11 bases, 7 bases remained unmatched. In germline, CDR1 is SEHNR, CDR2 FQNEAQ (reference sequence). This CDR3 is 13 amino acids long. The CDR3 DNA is TGTGCCAGCAGCTTAGCCGGTGAGGGAGGGAAGTACTTC. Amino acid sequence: CASSLAGEGGKYF.

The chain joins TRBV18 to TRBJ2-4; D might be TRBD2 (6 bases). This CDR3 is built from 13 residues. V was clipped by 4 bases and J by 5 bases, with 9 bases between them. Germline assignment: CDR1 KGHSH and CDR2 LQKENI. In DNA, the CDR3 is TGTGCCAGCTCACAGGAGGGTCAAAACATTCAGTACTTC. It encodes CASSQEGQNIQYF.

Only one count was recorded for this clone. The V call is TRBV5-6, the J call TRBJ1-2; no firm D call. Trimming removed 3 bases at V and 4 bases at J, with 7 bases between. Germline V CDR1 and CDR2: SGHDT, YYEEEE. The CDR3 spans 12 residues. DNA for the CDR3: TGTGCCAGCAGCTCCCTAAGCTATGGCTACACCTTC. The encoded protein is CASSSLSYGYTF.

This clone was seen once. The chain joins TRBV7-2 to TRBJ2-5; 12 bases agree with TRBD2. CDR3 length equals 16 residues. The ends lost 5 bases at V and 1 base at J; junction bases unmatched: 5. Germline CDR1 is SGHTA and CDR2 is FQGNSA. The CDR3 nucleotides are TGTGCCAGCAGCCTACTAGCGGGAGGTTCCCAAGAGACCCAGTACTTC. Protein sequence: CASSLLAGGSQETQYF.

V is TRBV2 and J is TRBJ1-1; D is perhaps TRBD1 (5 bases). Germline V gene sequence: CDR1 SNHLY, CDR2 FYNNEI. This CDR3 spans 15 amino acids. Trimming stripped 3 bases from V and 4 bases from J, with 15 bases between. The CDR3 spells CASSELGGEFTEAFF. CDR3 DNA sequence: TGTGCCAGCAGTGAGCTGGGGGGGGAATTCACTGAAGCTTTCTTT.

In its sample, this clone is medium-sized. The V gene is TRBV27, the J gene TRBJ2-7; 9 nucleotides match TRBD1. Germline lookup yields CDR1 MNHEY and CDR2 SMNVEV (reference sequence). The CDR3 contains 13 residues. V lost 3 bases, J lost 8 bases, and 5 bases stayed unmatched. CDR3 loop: CASSFGQGLQQYF. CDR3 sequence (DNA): TGTGCCAGCAGTTTCGGACAGGGGTTACAGCAGTACTTC.

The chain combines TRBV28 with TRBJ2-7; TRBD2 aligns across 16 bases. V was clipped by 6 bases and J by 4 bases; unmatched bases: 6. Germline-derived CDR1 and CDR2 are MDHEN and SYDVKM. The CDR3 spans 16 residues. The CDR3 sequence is CASSPGTSGREYEQYF. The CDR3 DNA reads TGTGCCAGCAGCCCAGGGACTAGCGGGAGGGAGTACGAGCAGTACTTC.

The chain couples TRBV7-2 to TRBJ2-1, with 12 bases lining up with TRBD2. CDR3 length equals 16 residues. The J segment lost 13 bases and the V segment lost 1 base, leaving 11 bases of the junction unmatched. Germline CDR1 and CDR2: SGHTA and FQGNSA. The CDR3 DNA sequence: TGTGCCAGCAGCTTAGTGTCTAGCGGGAGGGTCATGGAACAGTTCTTC. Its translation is CASSLVSSGRVMEQFF.

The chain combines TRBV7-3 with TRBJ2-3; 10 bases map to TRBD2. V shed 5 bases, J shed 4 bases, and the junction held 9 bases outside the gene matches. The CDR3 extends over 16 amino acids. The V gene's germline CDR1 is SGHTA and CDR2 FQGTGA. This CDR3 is CASSPRLAGDADTQYF. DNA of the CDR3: TGTGCCAGCAGCCCCCGGCTAGCGGGAGACGCAGATACGCAGTATTTT.

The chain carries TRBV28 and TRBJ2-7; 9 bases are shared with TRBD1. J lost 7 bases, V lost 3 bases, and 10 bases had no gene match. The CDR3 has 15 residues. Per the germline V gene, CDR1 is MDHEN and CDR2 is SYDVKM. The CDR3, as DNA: TGTGCCAGCAGTTTTGCAGGGACAGGGTCTGGGGAGCAGTACTTC. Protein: CASSFAGTGSGEQYF.

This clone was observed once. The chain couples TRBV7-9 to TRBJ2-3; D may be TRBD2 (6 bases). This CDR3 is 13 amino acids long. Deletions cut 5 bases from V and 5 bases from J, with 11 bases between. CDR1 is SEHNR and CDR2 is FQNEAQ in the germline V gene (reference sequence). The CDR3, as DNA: TGTGCCAGCAGCCCACTAGCAGGAGATACGCAGTATTTT. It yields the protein CASSPLAGDTQYF. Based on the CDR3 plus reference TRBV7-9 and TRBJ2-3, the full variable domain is DTGVSQNPRHKITKRGQNVTFRCDPISEHNRLYWYRQTLGQGPEFLTYFQNEAQLEKSRLLSDRFSAERPKGSFSTLEIQRTEQGDSAMYLCASSPLAGDTQYFGPGTRLTVL.

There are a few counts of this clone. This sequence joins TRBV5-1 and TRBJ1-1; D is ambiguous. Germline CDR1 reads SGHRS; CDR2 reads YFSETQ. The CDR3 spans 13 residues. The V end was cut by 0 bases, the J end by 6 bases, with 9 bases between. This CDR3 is CASSLGAGAEAFF. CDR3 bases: TGCGCCAGCAGCTTGGGGGCAGGCGCTGAAGCTTTCTTT.

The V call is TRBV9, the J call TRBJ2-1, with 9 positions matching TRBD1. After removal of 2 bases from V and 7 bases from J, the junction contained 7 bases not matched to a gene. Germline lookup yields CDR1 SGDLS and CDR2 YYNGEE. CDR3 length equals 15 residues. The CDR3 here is CASSVQTGGRNEQFF. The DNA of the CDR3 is TGTGCCAGCAGCGTCCAAACAGGGGGCCGGAATGAGCAGTTCTTC. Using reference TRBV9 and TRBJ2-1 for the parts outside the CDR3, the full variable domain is DSGVTQTPKHLITATGQRVTLRCSPRSGDLSVYWYQQSLDQGLQFLIQYYNGEERAKGNILERFSAQQFPDLHSELNLSSLELGDSALYFCASSVQTGGRNEQFFGPGTRLTVL.

In DNA form, the CDR3 reads TGTGCCAGCAGCCAAACGACAGGGTCTTCCGAGCAGTACTTC. As protein: CASSQTTGSSEQYF. The genes are TRBV14 and TRBJ2-7, with 7 bases identical to TRBD1. Germline V gives CDR1 SGHDN, CDR2 FVKESK. Trimming cost V 2 bases and J 6 bases; bases outside gene matches: 7. CDR3 length equals 14 residues.

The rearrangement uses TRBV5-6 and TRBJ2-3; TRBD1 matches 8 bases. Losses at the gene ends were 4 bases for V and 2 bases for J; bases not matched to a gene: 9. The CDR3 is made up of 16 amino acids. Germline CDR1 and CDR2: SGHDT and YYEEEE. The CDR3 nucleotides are TGTGCCAGCAGCCCTCTCACAGGGGGTTTCACAGATACGCAGTATTTT. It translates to CASSPLTGGFTDTQYF.

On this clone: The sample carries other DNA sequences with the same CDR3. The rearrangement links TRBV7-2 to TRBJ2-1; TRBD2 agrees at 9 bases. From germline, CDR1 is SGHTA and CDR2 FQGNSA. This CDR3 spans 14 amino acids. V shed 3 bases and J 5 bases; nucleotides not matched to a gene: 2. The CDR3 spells CASSLGLADNEQFF. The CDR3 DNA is TGTGCCAGCAGCTTGGGACTAGCTGACAATGAGCAGTTCTTC.

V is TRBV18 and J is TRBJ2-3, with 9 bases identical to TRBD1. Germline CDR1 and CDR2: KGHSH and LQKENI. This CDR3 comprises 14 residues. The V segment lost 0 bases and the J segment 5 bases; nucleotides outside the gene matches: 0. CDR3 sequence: CASSPPTGGDTQYF. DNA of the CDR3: TGTGCCAGCTCACCACCGACAGGGGGAGATACGCAGTATTTT.

CDR3: CAWSDRRPSTDTQYF. In DNA form, the CDR3 reads TGTGCCTGGAGTGACCGGCGGCCTAGCACAGATACGCAGTATTTT. V and J are TRBV30 and TRBJ2-3; D gene unclear. Germline V lookup: CDR1 GTSNPN, CDR2 SVGIG (reference sequence). The CDR3 runs 15 residues. Trimming took 1 base from V and 0 from J, leaving 11 bases between them.

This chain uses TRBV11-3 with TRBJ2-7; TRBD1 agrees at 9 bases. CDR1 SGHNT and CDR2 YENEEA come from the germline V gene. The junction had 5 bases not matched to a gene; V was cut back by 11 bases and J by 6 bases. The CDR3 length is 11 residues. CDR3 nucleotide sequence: TGTGCCTCACAGGGGGCGGGCGAGCAGTACTTC. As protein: CASQGAGEQYF. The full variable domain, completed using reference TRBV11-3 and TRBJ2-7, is EAGVVQSPRYKIIEKKQPVAFWCNPISGHNTLYWYLQNLGQGPELLIRYENEEAVDDSQLPKDRFSAERLKGVDSTLKIQPAELGDSAVYLCASQGAGEQYFGPGTRLTVT.

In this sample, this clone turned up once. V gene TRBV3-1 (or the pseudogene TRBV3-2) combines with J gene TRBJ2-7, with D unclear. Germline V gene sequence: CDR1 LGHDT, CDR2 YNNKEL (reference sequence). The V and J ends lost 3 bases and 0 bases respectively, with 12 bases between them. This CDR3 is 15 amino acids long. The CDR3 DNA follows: TGTGCCAGCAGCCATCGAAACTGTCCCTCCTACGAGCAGTACTTC. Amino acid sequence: CASSHRNCPSYEQYF.

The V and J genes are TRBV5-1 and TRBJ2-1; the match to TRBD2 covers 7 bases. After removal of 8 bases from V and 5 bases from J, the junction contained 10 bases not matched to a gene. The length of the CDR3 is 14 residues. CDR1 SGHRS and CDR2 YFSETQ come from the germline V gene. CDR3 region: CASSRASGNNEQFF. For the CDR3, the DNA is TGCGCCAGTTCCCGGGCTAGCGGTAACAATGAGCAGTTCTTC.

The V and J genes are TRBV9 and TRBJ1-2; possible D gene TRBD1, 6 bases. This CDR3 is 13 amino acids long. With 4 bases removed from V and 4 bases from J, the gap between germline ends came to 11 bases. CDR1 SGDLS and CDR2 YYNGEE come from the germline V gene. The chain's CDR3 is CASSPGQTYGYTF. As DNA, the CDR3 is TGTGCCAGCAGCCCAGGACAGACCTATGGCTACACCTTC.

This CDR3 reads CASSQGRGQGYTF. CDR3 in DNA: TGTGCCAGCAGCCAGGGCAGGGGGCAAGGCTACACCTTC. V usage is TRBV3-1 (or the pseudogene TRBV3-2) and J usage is TRBJ1-2; 8 bases line up with TRBD1. Trimming cost V 3 bases and J 8 bases; bases outside gene matches: 5. The CDR3 has 13 amino acids. Looked up from germline, CDR1 is LGHDT and CDR2 is YNNKEL (reference sequence).

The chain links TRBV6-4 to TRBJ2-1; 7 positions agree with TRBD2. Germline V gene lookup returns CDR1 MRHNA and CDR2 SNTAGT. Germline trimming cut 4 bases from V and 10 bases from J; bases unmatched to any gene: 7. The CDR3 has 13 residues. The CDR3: CASSVEREGEQFF. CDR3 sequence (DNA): TGTGCCAGCAGTGTCGAGCGGGAAGGCGAGCAGTTCTTC.